The 22 T cell receptor beta chains in this list originate from one sample, sequenced in a study of T cells in Graves' hyperthyroidism and ophthalmopathy. The TCR beta CDR3 regions underwent amplification using RNA transcripts as the source. When the TCR CDR3 underwent first-round RT-PCR, the HTBI primer set was used. TCRdb redid the calling of the multiplex PCR reads with MiXCR, one entry per CDR3 protein. The table has about 400,000 distinct CDR3 sequences, approximately 14% seen once. The sequencing input was blood. Receptors originate from a woman between 18 and 30 years old with Graves' hyperthyroidism.

This clonotype showed up many times. The genes are TRBV28 and TRBJ1-2, with a weak D call TRBD1 (6 bases). The CDR3 is 14 residues long. Germline lookup yields CDR1 MDHEN and CDR2 SYDVKM. Trimming removed 4 bases from V and 2 bases from J, with 11 bases in between. In DNA form, the CDR3 reads TGTGCCAGCAGTTCGATACAGGGAAACTATGGCTACACCTTC. Its translation is CASSSIQGNYGYTF.

This clonotype was recorded at least ten times. The CDR3 sequence is CASSLQGRANYGYTF. CDR3 sequence (DNA): TGTGCCAGCTCACTACAGGGGCGAGCTAACTATGGCTACACCTTC. The chain combines TRBV18 with TRBJ1-2, with 7 bases matching TRBD1. CDR3 length: 15 amino acids. Per germline, CDR1 KGHSH and CDR2 LQKENI. V trimming: 4 bases; J trimming: 0 bases; junction bases outside the gene matches: 5.

In this sample, this clonotype turned up a few times. The rearrangement links TRBV5-6 to TRBJ2-5, with D possibly TRBD2 on 6 matching bases. The CDR3 totals 15 residues. Germline CDR1 and CDR2: SGHDT and YYEEEE. With 7 bases removed from V and 5 bases from J, the gap between germline ends came to 21 bases. CDR3 sequence: CASRTYGSKQETQYF. The CDR3 coding sequence is TGTGCCAGCCGTACGTACGGGAGCAAACAGGAGACCCAGTACTTC.

This clonotype has a handful of counts. The rearrangement links TRBV20-1 to TRBJ2-7, with D perhaps TRBD1 or TRBD2 (5 bases each). Germline loops: CDR1 DFQATT, CDR2 SNEGSKA (reference sequence). The CDR3 is made up of 15 amino acids. Trimming took 3 bases from V and 4 from J, leaving 19 bases between them. As DNA, the CDR3 is TGCAGTGCTAGTGGTCTGGGACGGGAAGGTTACGAGCAGTACTTC. This sequence encodes CSASGLGREGYEQYF.

This clonotype was picked up a small number of times. V and J are TRBV9 and TRBJ2-1; D possibly matches TRBD1 or TRBD2 (9 bases each). V lost 3 bases and J 5 bases, leaving 27 bases between the germline ends. Per germline, CDR1 SGDLS and CDR2 YYNGEE. This CDR3 is built from 19 residues. The CDR3 DNA reads TGTGCCAGCAGCGAACAGGGGGCGGATAGCGGGAGCTTCCACAATGAGCAGTTCTTC. Translated: CASSEQGADSGSFHNEQFF. Full variable domain (rest looked up from reference TRBV9 and TRBJ2-1): DSGVTQTPKHLITATGQRVTLRCSPRSGDLSVYWYQQSLDQGLQFLIQYYNGEERAKGNILERFSAQQFPDLHSELNLSSLELGDSALYFCASSEQGADSGSFHNEQFFGPGTRLTVL.

The rearrangement uses TRBV4-3 and TRBJ2-7, with 8 positions matching TRBD2. The length of the CDR3 is 14 residues. With 2 bases clipped from V and 6 bases from J, the junction kept 6 bases outside the gene matches. CDR1 and CDR2 (germline): LGHNA, YSLEER. CDR3 nucleotides: TGCGCCAGCAGCCAATCCAGCGGGAGTACCGAGCAGTACTTC. Residues: CASSQSSGSTEQYF.

This clonotype was seen ten or more times. The chain has TRBV6-6 and TRBJ2-7; D is uncertain. Germline V gene sequence: CDR1 MNHNY, CDR2 SVGAGI (reference sequence). This CDR3 contains 16 residues. Trimming removed 0 bases at V and 6 bases at J, with 18 bases between. CDR3 protein: CASSYSGLPRVSEQYF. In DNA, the CDR3 is TGTGCCAGCAGTTACTCAGGTCTACCAAGGGTCTCCGAGCAGTACTTC.

This clonotype was detected only a few times. This chain links TRBV10-3 with TRBJ1-6, with a weak D call TRBD1 (6 bases). The CDR3 spans 15 residues. The V and J ends lost 4 bases and 9 bases respectively, with 16 bases between them. CDR1 is ENHRY, CDR2 SYGVKD, per germline. Here the CDR3 reads CAISANRDGGSPLHF. The CDR3 coding sequence is TGTGCCATCAGTGCGAACAGGGATGGGGGTTCACCCCTCCACTTT.

This clonotype was observed many times. The CDR3 protein is CAISKDRDWPQHF. CDR3 bases: TGTGCCATCAGCAAAGACAGGGATTGGCCCCAGCATTTT. This chain uses TRBV10-3 with TRBJ1-5; 7 bases agree with TRBD1. This CDR3 has 13 residues. The V gene's germline CDR1 is ENHRY and CDR2 SYGVKD. Losses at the gene ends were 6 bases for V and 9 bases for J; bases not matched to a gene: 8.

This clonotype was detected ten times or more. The junction differs from germline at one of its ends, possibly a read error. The chain joins TRBV5-1 to TRBJ2-5; 8 bases are a match to TRBD1. CDR3 length: 14 residues. Germline-derived CDR1 and CDR2 are SGHRS and YFSETQ. DNA for the CDR3: TGTGCCAGCAGTCCCGGACAGGGAGGAGAGACCCAGTACTTC. Residues: CASSPGQGGETQYF.

This clonotype was detected many times. The genes are TRBV12-3 or TRBV12-4 and TRBJ1-3; a possible D gene is TRBD1 (5 bases). The ends were cut back, 6 bases at V and 0 bases at J, with 12 bases in the middle. This CDR3 is built from 15 residues. The CDR3 DNA is TGTGCCAGCAGCGACAGCAGGAACTCTGGAAACACCATATATTTT. This translates into CASSDSRNSGNTIYF.

The table lists this clonotype with many counts. The V and J genes are TRBV18 and TRBJ1-6; 8 bases line up with TRBD1. Germline CDR1 KGHSH, CDR2 LQKENI. This CDR3 comprises 15 residues. Germline trimming cut 4 bases from V and 10 bases from J; bases unmatched to any gene: 9. CDR3 residues: CASSQQTGELSPLHF. CDR3 in DNA: TGTGCCAGCTCACAACAGACAGGGGAACTGTCACCCCTCCACTTT.

Note on this clonotype: A much bigger clone sits one base away, suggesting this may be a read error. The chain joins TRBV27 to TRBJ2-7; TRBD1 is a possible D gene (6 bases). The last part of the DNA fits TRBJ2-1 better; the J call may be wrong. CDR1 MNHEY and CDR2 SMNVEV come from the germline V gene (reference sequence). CDR3 length equals 15 residues. CDR3 bases: TGTGCCAGCAGTTTAGAGACCGGGACAACCTACGAGCAGTTCTTC. This sequence encodes CASSLETGTTYEQFF.

This clonotype appeared a few times. The J gene is TRBJ1-5, the V gene TRBV19, with a weak D call TRBD1 (5 bases). Between the trimmed V and J ends, which lost 5 bases and 0 bases, there was a span of 11 bases. Germline lookup yields CDR1 LNHDA and CDR2 SQIVND (reference sequence). The CDR3 runs 15 residues. The chain's CDR3 is CASSGRGYSNQPQHF. The CDR3 bases are TGTGCCAGTAGTGGGCGGGGGTATAGCAATCAGCCCCAGCATTTT.

This clonotype was detected ten times or more. The V and J genes are TRBV6-2 or TRBV6-3 and TRBJ2-1, with D tentatively TRBD2 (5 bases). CDR3 length equals 13 residues. CDR1 and CDR2 from the germline V gene are MNHEY and SVGEGT. With 6 bases removed from V and 0 bases from J, the gap between germline ends came to 6 bases. The CDR3 DNA reads as TGTGCCAGCAGGAGCGGCTCCTACAATGAGCAGTTCTTC. Protein: CASRSGSYNEQFF.

V and J are TRBV3-1 and TRBJ2-1; D is unresolved. This CDR3 contains 15 residues. The germline V gene encodes CDR1 LGHDT and CDR2 YNNKEL (reference sequence). Trimming removed 1 base at V and 9 bases at J, with 16 bases between. Here the CDR3 reads CASSQGWIRNSEQFF. DNA of the CDR3: TGTGCCAGCAGCCAAGGGTGGATTAGAAACAGTGAGCAGTTCTTC.

This clonotype has at least ten counts. This chain uses TRBV7-3 with TRBJ2-1; D tentatively fits TRBD1 or TRBD2 (5 bases each). The germline CDR1 and CDR2 sequences are SGHTA and FQGTGA. The CDR3 length is 16 residues. Trimming cost V 5 bases and J 0 bases, with 14 bases left between them. The CDR3 nucleotides are TGTGCCAGCAGCGTGGCCGGGACGAACTCCTACAATGAGCAGTTCTTC. Its translation is CASSVAGTNSYNEQFF. Looking up the rest from reference TRBV7-3 and TRBJ2-1 gives the full variable domain: GAGVSQTPSNKVTEKGKYVELRCDPISGHTALYWYRQSLGQGPEFLIYFQGTGAADDSGLPNDRFFAVRPEGSVSTLKIQRTERGDSAVYLCASSVAGTNSYNEQFFGPGTRLTVL.

This clonotype was observed at least ten times. The gene calls are TRBV10-3 and TRBJ2-1; tentatively, D is TRBD1 (6 bases). This CDR3 comprises 15 residues. The germline V gene has CDR1 ENHRY and CDR2 SYGVKD. V was clipped by 2 bases and J by 1 base, with 9 bases between them. The CDR3 DNA follows: TGTGCCATCAGTGAGGGCAGGGGATCCTACAATGAGCAGTTCTTC. Its protein is CAISEGRGSYNEQFF.

This clonotype appeared many times. This sequence joins TRBV11-2 and TRBJ2-3, with 9 bases aligning to TRBD2. CDR1 and CDR2 (germline): SGHAT, FQNNGV. J lost 2 bases, V lost 2 bases, and 5 bases had no gene match. The CDR3 contains 16 residues. CDR3 sequence reads: CASSLLAGAPTDTQYF. Here the CDR3 DNA reads TGTGCCAGCAGCTTATTAGCGGGGGCCCCCACAGATACGCAGTATTTT. The entire variable domain, with the rest obtained from reference TRBV11-2 and TRBJ2-3, is as follows: EAGVAQSPRYKIIEKRQSVAFWCNPISGHATLYWYQQILGQGPKLLIQFQNNGVVDDSQLPKDRFSAERLKGVDSTLKIQPAKLEDSAVYLCASSLLAGAPTDTQYFGPGTRLTVL.

V usage is TRBV10-3 and J usage is TRBJ1-5; 8 nucleotides line up with TRBD1. The germline CDR1 and CDR2 sequences are ENHRY and SYGVKD. This CDR3 is built from 13 residues. In DNA form, the CDR3 reads TGTGCTGTGCAGGGGGCGAGCAATCAGCCCCAGCATTTT. Protein product: CAVQGASNQPQHF.

The chain recombines TRBV27 with TRBJ2-1; D is possibly TRBD2 (6 bases). Germline values: CDR1 MNHEY, CDR2 SMNVEV (reference sequence). The CDR3 has 14 residues. The germline V and J ends were trimmed by 3 bases and 9 bases, with 15 bases remaining between them. CDR3 loop: CASSFRESQGEQFF. The CDR3 bases are TGTGCCAGCAGTTTCCGGGAGAGTCAGGGTGAGCAGTTCTTC.

This clonotype was picked up many times. This chain uses TRBV6-1 with TRBJ2-2; a possible D gene is TRBD1 (5 bases). The germline V gene has CDR1 MNHNS and CDR2 SASEGT. Trimming took off 8 bases at V and 1 base at J, with 8 bases between the two ends. The CDR3 length is 13 residues. The CDR3 DNA reads as TGTGCCAGCGCAGGGATGAACACCGGGGAGCTGTTTTTT. Its protein is CASAGMNTGELFF.